This entry is about one T cell receptor (beta chain). Its antigen is still unknown. Within one base of it there is no much larger clone, and no base qualities were kept. The sample originates from a study of T cell repertoires in cytomegalovirus infection (dated by TCRdb to about 2019). Study-level background: Recently identified HLA-C-restricted CMV epitopes, whose presentation resists viral immunomodulation, were targeted by peptide stimulations together with well-studied HLA-B-restricted epitopes. Because public TCR beta signatures pointed to carriage of CMV infection together with the matching HLA type, the HLA type of each donor mattered for the analysis.

Data came from an Illumina HiSeq 1500. TCRdb redid the processing of the public reads, applying fastp at Q25 and MiXCR, and retained in-frame beta chains. Rows matching on CDR3 protein sequence are summarized as one entry with the most common DNA and genes. For this sample there are 800,000 to 950,000 distinct CDR3 sequences; 30% to 35% appear just once. The biggest ten clones account for around an eighth of the sample. Read against the paper, the sample's treatment or condition label means: in vitro stimulation with specific CMV peptide epitopes to enrich CMV-specific T cells. Points the paper makes about the study in general: The ex vivo response was dominated by HLA-C-restricted CMV-specific TCR beta clonotypes, which also provided the single most frequent clonotype in two of eight donors. Carriers of CMV infection plus the relevant HLA type were discriminated by the cumulative frequency of public TCR beta family members in the study cohort and in an independent approximately 360-donor cohort.

V loses 0 bases, J loses 10 bases, and the germline ends lie 4 bases apart. CDR1 and CDR2 are drawn from the germline V gene: MGHRA, YSYEKL. From the cysteine up to the phenylalanine, the CDR3 has a length of 11 residues. Only the CDR3 DNA stays, 33 bases, in frame from base 1. The source of this sequence is a human donor in good health (CMV status not recorded). Some clones in this sample may be carry-over from other donors' samples. The source material was cultured CD8+ T cells from PBMCs, sampled from culture after CMV antigen stimulation. This sequence uses TRBV4-1 and TRBJ2-1; the D gene is not confidently resolved. At the DNA level, the sequence is TGCGCCAGCAGCCAAGATAGCGAGCAGTTCTTC. This codes for CASSQDSEQFF.